This TCR beta chain emerged from a study of tumor-infiltrating lymphocytes in primary liver carcinoma. Findings of the study overall: Tumor-adjacent and tumor-blood pairs overlapped less than tumor region pairs did.

This CDR3 is built from 13 residues. Regarding this clonotype: Its antigen remains unknown. A read error may account for a junction end that differs from germline.

With a constant-region primer, TCR beta cDNA was made from 450 to 650 ng of total RNA. Three nested multiplex PCR rounds, a slightly modified ARM-PCR, produced the libraries for TCR beta. In the first two PCR rounds, TRBV1-TRBV30 forward primers were paired with a C-beta reverse primer, and each round lasted roughly 9 cycles. TCRdb recomputed calls from the multiplex PCR reads with MiXCR, one row per CDR3 protein. The data hold about 320,000 distinct CDR3 sequences, with more than 55% observed a single time. For blood RNA, unsorted whole blood served as the source, and germline DNA was extracted too.

The rearrangement joins TRBV12-3 or TRBV12-4 to TRBJ2-3; D uncertain. This sequence originates from a man aged 35 to 55 with primary liver carcinoma and hepatitis B virus infection. Sequenced: peripheral blood. This CDR3 reads CASSFVGTDMQYF. In DNA form, the CDR3 reads TGTGCCAGCAGTTTCGTGGGCACAGATATGCAGTATTTT.